The 2 T cell receptor beta chains given below trace back to one sample, sequenced in a study of blood T cell repertoires in COVID-19. The repertoire was sequenced with immunoSEQ multiplex PCR; TCRdb's copy has only in-frame clones and lacks some. The sample lists fewer than 300,000 clones, around 90% occurring once. Sequenced: peripheral blood. The receptors come from a woman in her 30s with acute or convalescent COVID-19.

This chain connects TRBV10-2 to TRBJ2-1; 10 bases agree with TRBD2. Trimming cost V 6 bases and J 7 bases; bases outside gene matches: 6. The CDR3 totals 14 residues. Germline loops: CDR1 WSHSY, CDR2 SAAADI. The CDR3 sequence: CASRVGLATNEQFF. CDR3 bases: TGCGCCAGCAGGGTGGGACTAGCGACGAATGAGCAGTTCTTC.

The chain is built from TRBV7-9 and TRBJ1-2; D is unresolved. This CDR3 contains 15 residues. Per the germline V gene, CDR1 is SEHNR and CDR2 is FQNEAQ (reference sequence). V dropped 2 bases and J dropped 1 base, with 11 bases sitting between them. CDR3 residues: CASSLQVSLNYGYTF. The CDR3 DNA sequence: TGTGCCAGCAGCTTACAGGTTTCCCTTAACTATGGCTACACCTTC.